These 4 T cell receptor beta chains share one sample of origin, sequenced in a study of beta chain features in type 1 diabetes. Study-level points and caveats: TCRB CDR3s from Type 1 diabetes patients were moderately but significantly shorter in all four CD4+ subsets.

Expressed TCRB transcripts were sequenced because the entire RNA isolate underwent reverse transcription. Here immunoSEQ multiplex PCR was the method, and the copy in TCRdb shows in-frame clones only, minus some. Here the sample spans over 600,000 clones, under 15% being singletons. Their antigen targets remain unknown. The sequencing sample was made of naive CD4+ T cells from blood. These receptors were taken from a man between 25 and 39 years old with type 1 diabetes.

This clone was seen only a few times. Relative to the germline gene, one junction end is altered; a read error may explain this. The V and J genes are TRBV27 and TRBJ1-4; 7 positions match TRBD1. The CDR3 totals 13 residues. Germline V gene lookup returns CDR1 MNHEY and CDR2 SMNVEV (reference sequence). This CDR3 is CASSLPHPTGRAF. DNA of the CDR3: TGTGCCAGCAGTTTACCACACCCGACAGGGAGGGCTTTT.

The chain has TRBV28 and TRBJ1-2, with 8 bases identical to TRBD1. Germline CDR1 reads MDHEN; CDR2 reads SYDVKM. The CDR3 extends over 13 amino acids. V was clipped by 5 bases and J by 7 bases; unmatched bases: 6. The CDR3 bases are TGTGCCAGCAGTCCGGGACAGGTTCTTGGCTACACCTTC. Translation gives CASSPGQVLGYTF.

The CDR3: CASSLTTNQPQHF. The DNA for the CDR3 is TGTGCCAGCAGCCTCACCACCAATCAGCCCCAGCATTTT. This sequence joins TRBV7-9 and TRBJ1-5; D gene ambiguous. The germline CDR1 and CDR2 sequences are SEHNR and FQNEAQ (reference sequence). This CDR3 contains 13 residues. Trimming cost V 5 bases and J 3 bases, with 8 bases left between them.

The chain uses TRBV5-6 and TRBJ2-3; D not certain. The CDR3 extends over 15 amino acids. Trimming removed 1 base from V and 7 bases from J, with 16 bases in between. Germline lookup yields CDR1 SGHDT and CDR2 YYEEEE. The chain's CDR3 is CASSLRAGRRNTQYF. CDR3 nucleotides: TGTGCCAGCAGCTTGAGGGCAGGACGGCGGAATACGCAGTATTTT.